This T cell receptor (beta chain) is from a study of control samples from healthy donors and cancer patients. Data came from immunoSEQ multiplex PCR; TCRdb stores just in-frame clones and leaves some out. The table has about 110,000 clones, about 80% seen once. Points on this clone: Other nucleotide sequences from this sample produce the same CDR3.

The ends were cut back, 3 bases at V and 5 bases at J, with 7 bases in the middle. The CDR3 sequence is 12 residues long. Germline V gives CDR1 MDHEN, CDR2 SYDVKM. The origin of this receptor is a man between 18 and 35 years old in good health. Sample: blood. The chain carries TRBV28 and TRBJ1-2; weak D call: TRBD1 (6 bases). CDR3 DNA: TGTGCCAGCAGTTTCGGACAGTATGGCTACACCTTC. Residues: CASSFGQYGYTF.